The 27 T cell receptor beta chains reported below all come from one sample, sequenced in a study of shared clonotypes between healthy human individuals. Repertoires were generated with immunoSEQ multiplex PCR, while TCRdb's copy carries only in-frame clones and drops some. The top ten clones hold approximately 12% of a sample with 470,000 or so clones, around 73% of them seen once. Material for sequencing was PBMCs. The receptors were gathered from a woman aged 40 to 50 in good health. Some clones in this sample may be carry-over from other donors' samples.

The genes are TRBV2 and TRBJ2-3; 8 bases line up with TRBD2. The V gene end was trimmed by 10 bases and the J gene end by 2 bases; junction bases not matched to a gene: 8. CDR1 and CDR2 from the germline V gene are SNHLY and FYNNEI. CDR3 size: 14 residues. In DNA, the CDR3 is TGTGCCACCTTAGCGGGGAAGAACACAGATACGCAGTATTTT. This gives the protein CATLAGKNTDTQYF.

The chain has TRBV9 and TRBJ1-5; no definite D call. This CDR3 contains 12 residues. Germline V gives CDR1 SGDLS, CDR2 YYNGEE. The V gene lost 2 bases and the J gene lost 4 bases, with 4 bases spanning the gap. CDR3 nucleotides: TGTGCCAGCAGCGTGGGTAATCAGCCCCAGCATTTT. Translated, it gives CASSVGNQPQHF.

The J gene is TRBJ2-6, the V gene TRBV18; D is undetermined. Germline CDR1 KGHSH, CDR2 LQKENI. The CDR3 runs 14 residues. V lost 1 base, J lost 1 base, and 2 bases lay in between. The CDR3 loop reads CASSPQSGANVLTF. Written as DNA, the CDR3 is TGTGCCAGCTCACCACAATCTGGGGCCAACGTCCTGACTTTC.

This clone was observed a few times. The V call is TRBV19, the J call TRBJ1-2; no reliable D call. V dropped 7 bases and J dropped 7 bases, with 19 bases sitting between them. The CDR3 runs 14 residues. In germline, CDR1 is LNHDA, CDR2 SQIVND (reference sequence). The CDR3 sequence is CASMSRSDTGGYTF. As DNA, the CDR3 is TGTGCCAGTATGTCTAGGTCAGATACGGGTGGCTACACCTTC.

The J gene is TRBJ1-4, the V gene TRBV29-1; no definite D call. CDR3 length: 13 residues. With 7 bases removed from V and 14 bases from J, the gap between germline ends came to 23 bases. Germline CDR1 SQVTM, CDR2 ANQGSEA. CDR3: CSAVPGPGEELFF. The CDR3 DNA reads as TGCAGCGCTGTCCCGGGTCCGGGTGAAGAGCTGTTTTTT. The whole variable domain, remainder taken from reference TRBV29-1 and TRBJ1-4, is SAVISQKPSRDICQRGTSLTIQCQVDSQVTMMFWYRQQPGQSLTLIATANQGSEATYESGFVIDKFPISRPNLTFSTLTVSNMSPEDSSIYLCSAVPGPGEELFFGSGTQLSVL.

The chain carries TRBV6-1 and TRBJ1-5; TRBD1 agrees at 8 bases. This CDR3 comprises 16 residues. V dropped 1 base and J dropped 6; count of bases not matched to a gene: 8. Germline CDR1 is MNHNS and CDR2 is SASEGT. CDR3 nucleotide sequence: TGTGCCAGCAGTGAAGTTGACAGGGGATCATCTCAGCCCCAGCATTTT. It yields the protein CASSEVDRGSSQPQHF.

The chain employs TRBV7-2 and TRBJ2-1, with 14 bases that match TRBD2. This CDR3 region has 18 residues. V shed 0 bases, J shed 2 bases, and the junction held 3 bases outside the gene matches. The germline V gene has CDR1 SGHTA and CDR2 FQGNSA. CDR3 coding DNA: TGTGCCAGCAGCTTAGCGCCGACTAGCGGGAGGGCCTACAATGAGCAGTTCTTC. Translated: CASSLAPTSGRAYNEQFF.

This rearrangement joins TRBV6-5 to TRBJ2-1, with D hard to call. The CDR3 totals 16 residues. Germline V lookup: CDR1 MNHEY, CDR2 SVGAGI. V shed 0 bases and J shed 7 bases, with 16 bases lying between them. The CDR3: CASSYSRNTILNEQFF. The CDR3 DNA is TGTGCCAGCAGTTACTCGAGAAACACGATTCTGAATGAGCAGTTCTTC.

The CDR3 bases are TGCAGTGGAGGGGGCGGCCATGGCTACACCTTC. Amino acids: CSGGGGHGYTF. This chain connects TRBV20-1 to TRBJ1-2; 7 positions agree with TRBD1. Germline V gene lookup returns CDR1 DFQATT and CDR2 SNEGSKA (reference sequence). The CDR3 length is 11 residues. Losses at the gene ends were 7 bases for V and 6 bases for J; bases not matched to a gene: 5.

This clone was counted at least ten times. This chain links TRBV15 with TRBJ2-7; 8 positions agree with TRBD1. Trimming took 0 bases from V and 6 from J; bases not matched to a gene: 10. CDR1 LNHNV and CDR2 YYDKDF come from the germline V gene (reference sequence). The CDR3 loop spans 16 amino acids. CDR3 sequence (DNA): TGTGCCACCAGCAGAGACAGGGGGCGCGACTCTATCGAGCAGTACTTC. This codes for CATSRDRGRDSIEQYF.

CDR3 in amino acids: CASSLRFGMRETQYF. The DNA of the CDR3 is TGTGCCAGCAGTTTAAGGTTCGGGATGCGGGAGACCCAGTACTTC. The chain combines TRBV27 with TRBJ2-5, with D possibly matching TRBD2 (5 bases). There are 15 residues in the CDR3. Per the germline V gene, CDR1 is MNHEY and CDR2 is SMNVEV (reference sequence). Trimming left V 2 bases short and J 5 bases short, with 15 bases between.

This clone was recorded many times. The chain combines TRBV25-1 with TRBJ2-1; TRBD2 aligns across 11 bases. The CDR3 is 13 amino acids. V trimming: 8 bases; J trimming: 7 bases; junction bases outside the gene matches: 4. Germline CDR1 MGHDK, CDR2 SYGVNS. The CDR3 loop reads CASSWTSGNEQFF. In DNA form, the CDR3 reads TGTGCCAGCTCCTGGACTAGCGGGAATGAGCAGTTCTTC.

This rearrangement joins TRBV5-1 to TRBJ2-3; TRBD2 matches 8 bases. Germline lookup yields CDR1 SGHRS and CDR2 YFSETQ. V was clipped by 6 bases and J by 1 base; unmatched bases: 7. The CDR3 has 15 residues. Here the CDR3 DNA reads TGCGCCAGCAACCGGGAGGGGGATCGCACAGATACGCAGTATTTT. This encodes CASNREGDRTDTQYF.

This clone was observed a handful of times. The CDR3, as DNA: TGTGCCAGCAGCTTGGGAGCAGGGTACCCAGCCGGTTTCTCGGGCGAGCAGTACTTC. This gives the protein CASSLGAGYPAGFSGEQYF. The chain links TRBV5-6 to TRBJ2-7, with D maybe TRBD1 (5 bases). This CDR3 comprises 19 residues. The germline V and J ends were trimmed by 0 bases and 6 bases, with 28 bases remaining between them. The V gene's germline CDR1 is SGHDT and CDR2 YYEEEE.

This clone was counted between two and nine times. The genes are TRBV27 and TRBJ2-2; 7 bases align to TRBD2. CDR1 is MNHEY, CDR2 SMNVEV, per germline (reference sequence). The ends lost 5 bases at V and 1 base at J; junction bases unmatched: 4. The CDR3 loop spans 15 amino acids. CDR3 in DNA: TGTGCCAGCAGTCCCCCTAGCGGGAACACCGGGGAGCTGTTTTTT. Translation: CASSPPSGNTGELFF.

The count of this clone is one. The chain has TRBV4-2 and TRBJ2-1; TRBD2 aligns across 9 bases. The CDR3 covers 16 residues. V was pared by 0 bases and J by 4 bases, with 4 bases of the junction left unmatched. The germline V gene encodes CDR1 LGHNA and CDR2 YNFKEQ. The CDR3 DNA reads TGTGCCAGCAGCCAAGATGGGACTAGCCCGTACAATGAGCAGTTCTTC. Amino acids: CASSQDGTSPYNEQFF.

The chain links TRBV30 to TRBJ2-3; D is unresolved. Germline V lookup: CDR1 GTSNPN, CDR2 SVGIG (reference sequence). V was cut by 1 base and J by 1 base, with 15 bases left in between. The CDR3 loop spans 16 amino acids. This CDR3 is CAWSEGLLRGTDTQYF. In DNA, the CDR3 is TGTGCCTGGAGTGAGGGCCTTCTCCGAGGCACAGATACGCAGTATTTT. The full variable domain, with the rest looked up from reference TRBV30 and TRBJ2-3, is SQTIHQWPATLVQPVGSPLSLECTVEGTSNPNLYWYRQAAGRGLQLLFYSVGIGQISSEVPQNLSASRPQDRQFILSSKKLLLSDSGFYLCAWSEGLLRGTDTQYFGPGTRLTVL.

The rearrangement links TRBV5-1 to TRBJ2-1; 14 bases line up with TRBD2. The CDR3 is 18 residues long. The ends lost 0 bases at V and 4 bases at J; junction bases unmatched: 6. Germline V gives CDR1 SGHRS, CDR2 YFSETQ. Written as DNA, the CDR3 is TGCGCCAGCAGCTTGGCCGGGACTAGCGGGAGTCGGTACAATGAGCAGTTCTTC. Its protein product is CASSLAGTSGSRYNEQFF. The entire variable domain, with the rest obtained from reference TRBV5-1 and TRBJ2-1, is as follows: KAGVTQTPRYLIKTRGQQVTLSCSPISGHRSVSWYQQTPGQGLQFLFEYFSETQRNKGNFPGRFSGRQFSNSRSEMNVSTLELGDSALYLCASSLAGTSGSRYNEQFFGPGTRLTVL.

This clone has a handful of counts. The rearrangement uses TRBV5-1 and TRBJ1-2, with TRBD1 matching over 7 bases. The CDR3 runs 15 residues. V gave up 5 bases and J gave up 6 bases; unmatched junction bases: 13. Germline-derived CDR1 and CDR2 are SGHRS and YFSETQ. CDR3 bases: TGCGCCAGCAGGTACGGACAGGCCCCGGGTGATGGCTACACCTTC. Translated, it gives CASRYGQAPGDGYTF.

The rearrangement links TRBV19 to TRBJ1-5; 7 positions agree with TRBD1. CDR3 length: 19 residues. V lost 5 bases, J lost 0 bases, and 16 bases stayed unmatched. Germline V gene data show CDR1 as LNHDA and CDR2 as SQIVND (reference sequence). CDR3 nucleotides: TGTGCCAGTAGTCTCCCCCCCCGGGACAGACAAGCTAGCAATCAGCCCCAGCATTTT. Protein: CASSLPPRDRQASNQPQHF.

The V call is TRBV5-1, the J call TRBJ1-2; D not certain. The V and J ends lost 4 bases and 4 bases respectively, with 11 bases between them. CDR1 and CDR2 (germline): SGHRS, YFSETQ. This CDR3 has 13 residues. The CDR3 nucleotides read TGCGCCAGCAGCGATGGTTCCCTCTATGGCTACACCTTC. Translated, it gives CASSDGSLYGYTF.

CDR3 nucleotide sequence: TGTGCCAGCAGTAGAATACGGAGCTCTGGAAACACCATATATTTT. It is translated as CASSRIRSSGNTIYF. The chain links TRBV28 to TRBJ1-3, with D unclear. The V end was cut by 5 bases, the J end by 0 bases, with 11 bases between. The germline gives CDR1 MDHEN, CDR2 SYDVKM. This CDR3 is 15 amino acids long.

As DNA, the CDR3 is TGCGCCAGCAGCTTGACGATACCGGGACTAGCGGGAGGTGAAGTCTACGAGCAGTACTTC. Translated: CASSLTIPGLAGGEVYEQYF. This chain connects TRBV5-1 to TRBJ2-7, with 15 bases aligning to TRBD2. Germline CDR1 reads SGHRS; CDR2 reads YFSETQ. The CDR3 consists of 20 residues. Unmatched junction bases numbered 14, after V lost 1 base and J lost 3 bases.

This clone has just a few counts. The rearrangement links TRBV5-1 to TRBJ2-6; possible D gene TRBD2, 6 bases. Trimming left V 4 bases short and J 4 bases short, with 15 bases between. The length of the CDR3 is 16 residues. Per the germline V gene, CDR1 is SGHRS and CDR2 is YFSETQ. CDR3 residues: CASSQGLNDGANVLTF. CDR3 coding DNA: TGCGCCAGCAGCCAAGGACTAAATGACGGGGCCAACGTCCTGACTTTC.

The CDR3 region is CASSQPGRSSYEQYF. In DNA form, the CDR3 reads TGCGCCAGCAGCCAACCGGGCAGAAGCTCCTACGAGCAGTACTTC. V gene TRBV4-3 combines with J gene TRBJ2-7; no clear D gene. The V gene's germline CDR1 is LGHNA and CDR2 YSLEER. This CDR3 contains 15 residues. Trimming shortened V by 2 bases and J by 0 bases, and 11 bases separated the two germline ends.

A single count supports this clone. This chain links TRBV5-1 with TRBJ1-1; 8 bases are shared with TRBD1. The CDR3 totals 14 residues. The ends lost 4 bases at V and 6 bases at J; junction bases unmatched: 8. Germline V lookup: CDR1 SGHRS, CDR2 YFSETQ. The CDR3 nucleotides are TGCGCCAGCAGCCGGATACAGGGGGACCCTGAAGCTTTCTTT. Its translation is CASSRIQGDPEAFF.

The rearrangement links TRBV9 to TRBJ2-7; TRBD2 agrees at 7 bases. Germline CDR1 SGDLS, CDR2 YYNGEE. This CDR3 comprises 15 residues. Trimming at V came to 4 bases and at J to 0 bases, leaving 7 bases not matched to a gene. CDR3 sequence (DNA): TGTGCCAGCAGCCCAGAAGCGGGGAGCTCCTACGAGCAGTACTTC. Amino acids: CASSPEAGSSYEQYF.